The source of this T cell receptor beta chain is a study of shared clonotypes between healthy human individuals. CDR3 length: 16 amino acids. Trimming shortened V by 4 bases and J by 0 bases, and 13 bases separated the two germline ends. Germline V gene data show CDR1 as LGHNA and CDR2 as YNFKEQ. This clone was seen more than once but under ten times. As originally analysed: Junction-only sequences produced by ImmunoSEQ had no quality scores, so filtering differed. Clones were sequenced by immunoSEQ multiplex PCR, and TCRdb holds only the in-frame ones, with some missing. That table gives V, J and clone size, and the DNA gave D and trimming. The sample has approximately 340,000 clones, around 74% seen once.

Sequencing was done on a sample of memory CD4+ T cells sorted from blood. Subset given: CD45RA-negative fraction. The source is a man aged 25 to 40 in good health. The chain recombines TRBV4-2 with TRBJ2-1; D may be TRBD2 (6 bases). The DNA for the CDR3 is TGTGCCAGCAGCCGTGAGGTTAGCGGCTCCTACAATGAGCAGTTCTTC. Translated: CASSREVSGSYNEQFF.